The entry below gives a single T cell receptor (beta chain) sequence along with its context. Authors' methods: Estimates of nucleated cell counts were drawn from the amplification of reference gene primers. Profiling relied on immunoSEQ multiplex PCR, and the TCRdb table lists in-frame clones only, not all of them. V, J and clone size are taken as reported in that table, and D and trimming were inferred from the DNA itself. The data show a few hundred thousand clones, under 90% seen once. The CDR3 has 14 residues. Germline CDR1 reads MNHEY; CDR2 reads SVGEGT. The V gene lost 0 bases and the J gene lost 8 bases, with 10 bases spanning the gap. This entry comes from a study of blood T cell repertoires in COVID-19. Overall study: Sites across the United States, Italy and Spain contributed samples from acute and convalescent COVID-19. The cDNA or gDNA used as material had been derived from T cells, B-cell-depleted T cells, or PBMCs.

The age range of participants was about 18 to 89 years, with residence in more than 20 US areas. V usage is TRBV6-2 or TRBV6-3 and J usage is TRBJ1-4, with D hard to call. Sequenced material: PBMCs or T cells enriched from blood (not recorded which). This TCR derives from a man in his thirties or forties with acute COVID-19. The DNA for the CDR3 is TGTGCCAGCAGTTACTCGAAATTAGAGGAAAAACTGTTTTTT. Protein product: CASSYSKLEEKLFF.